A single sample is the source of the 6 T cell receptor beta chains below, sequenced in a study of molecular identifiers for immune sequencing clone quantification. One entry per CDR3 protein results from TCRdb running MiXCR on the PCR reads. The table has tens of thousands of distinct CDR3 sequences, less than 20% seen once. Source material: naive CD8+ T cells from blood, with Jurkat cell RNA spiked in. Subset of the sample: FACS-sorted CD8+CD4-CCR7+CD45RA+ naive T cells. These receptors came from a human donor in good health. Some libraries in this study had Jurkat cell RNA spiked in.

In this sample, this clonotype turned up many times. The chain combines TRBV18 with TRBJ2-1; possibly TRBD2 for D (5 bases). CDR3 length: 14 residues. Per germline, CDR1 KGHSH and CDR2 LQKENI. V dropped 6 bases and J dropped 4 bases, with 13 bases sitting between them. CDR3 sequence (DNA): TGTGCCAGCTCGGGATCCCCGGGGTACAATGAGCAGTTCTTC. Its protein product is CASSGSPGYNEQFF.

This clonotype was counted at least ten times. This chain connects TRBV6-6 to TRBJ2-7; D remains unclear. Trimming removed 5 bases at V and 4 bases at J, with 15 bases between. CDR1 MNHNY and CDR2 SVGAGI come from the germline V gene (reference sequence). The CDR3 runs 14 residues. The CDR3 nucleotides are TGTGCCAGCAGTAGGACGAGAATAAGTTACGAGCAGTACTTC. This codes for CASSRTRISYEQYF.

This clonotype was seen at least ten times. V is TRBV4-1 and J is TRBJ1-4; 7 bases align to TRBD1. V lost 4 bases to trimming and J lost 3 bases; unmatched junction nucleotides: 5. Germline values: CDR1 MGHRA, CDR2 YSYEKL. The length of the CDR3 is 15 residues. The CDR3 sequence: CASSLTGDPNEKLFF. CDR3 nucleotides: TGCGCCAGCAGCCTTACAGGGGACCCTAATGAAAAACTGTTTTTT.

Ten or more counts support this clonotype. The CDR3 sequence is CASSPGDRPPSTDTQYF. CDR3 nucleotide sequence: TGTGCCAGCAGTCCAGGGGACAGGCCGCCTAGCACAGATACGCAGTATTTT. The chain employs TRBV27 and TRBJ2-3; 8 positions match TRBD1. This CDR3 comprises 17 residues. Germline V gives CDR1 MNHEY, CDR2 SMNVEV (reference sequence). J was trimmed by 0 bases and V by 5 bases; bases with no gene match: 10.

This clonotype showed up many times. The V gene is TRBV29-1, the J gene TRBJ1-2; 7 bases are shared with TRBD1. Germline V gene sequence: CDR1 SQVTM, CDR2 ANQGSEA. The trim removed 3 bases at V and 5 bases at J, leaving 6 bases unmatched. CDR3 length equals 13 residues. The chain's CDR3 is CSVEAGGTYGYTF. CDR3 nucleotide sequence: TGCAGCGTTGAGGCAGGGGGAACATATGGCTACACCTTC.

This clonotype was seen once. A clone one base away is much larger, so this may be a read error. This rearrangement joins TRBV14 to TRBJ2-7, with 7 positions matching TRBD1. Germline V CDR1 and CDR2: SGHDN, FVKESK. This CDR3 comprises 14 residues. For the CDR3, the DNA is TGTGCCAGCAACCAAGAGGGGGCTCCCTACGAGCAGTACTTC. It yields the protein CASNQEGAPYEQYF.